These 21 T cell receptor beta chains share one sample of origin, sequenced in a study of T cell clonality in common variable immunodeficiency. TCRdb's copy holds only in-frame clones and misses some; the assay was immunoSEQ multiplex PCR. Sampling found tens of thousands of clones, none seen once. Sequenced sample: peripheral blood mononuclear cells. Source of these receptors: a person aged 18 to 75 in good health.

This clone has ten or more counts. The read gets to within 3 residues of the CDR3 end, and the germline J gene fills in the rest. This chain connects TRBV7-3 to TRBJ2-3; tentative D call: TRBD1 (6 bases). Germline values: CDR1 SGHTA, CDR2 FQGTGA. The CDR3 has 17 amino acids. Deletions cut 5 bases from V and 2 bases from J, with 20 bases between. Partial CDR3 DNA: TGTGCCAGCAGCAACCTCCCCCCAGGGGCCCTCACAGATACG. Its protein is CASSNLPPGALTDT. The entire CDR3 protein reads CASSNLPPGALTDTQYF.

This clone is medium-sized within its sample. The missing CDR3 end, 3 residues past where the read stops, is filled in from the germline J gene. The rearrangement uses TRBV30 and TRBJ2-2, with TRBD1 identical over 7 bases. The germline V gene encodes CDR1 GTSNPN and CDR2 SVGIG (reference sequence). This CDR3 comprises 15 residues. V lost 4 bases, J lost 7 bases, and 12 bases stayed unmatched. The CDR3 DNA, read in part, is TGTGCCTGGACCGAGACAGGGTTGGACAGCGGGGAG. Protein product: CAWTETGLDSGE. The whole CDR3 reads CAWTETGLDSGELFF.

This clone was picked up many times. The CDR3 end falls 3 residues outside the read, so it is completed with the germline J gene. The chain has TRBV18 and TRBJ1-4; D gene ambiguous. The CDR3 is 15 residues long. Germline lookup yields CDR1 KGHSH and CDR2 LQKENI. The V gene lost 0 bases and the J gene lost 8 bases, with 13 bases spanning the gap. Incomplete CDR3 DNA: TGTGCCAGCTCACCACCGTCCGGGTACGGGGAAAAA. It codes for CASSPPSGYGEK. The full CDR3 sequence reads CASSPPSGYGEKLFF.

This clone was counted at least ten times. The read terminates 3 residues before the CDR3 end, so the remaining end is supplied by the germline J gene. V usage is TRBV7-6 and J usage is TRBJ2-3; 9 bases are a match to TRBD1. V was pared by 5 bases and J by 7 bases, with 7 bases of the junction left unmatched. The CDR3 spans 14 residues. Germline values: CDR1 SGHVS, CDR2 FNYEAQ. This CDR3 is CASSAQGAGYTQYF. Partial CDR3 DNA: TGTGCCAGCAGCGCACAGGGGGCTGGATATACG.

On this clone itself: The junction differs from germline at one of its ends, possibly a read error. The observed sequence ends 3 residues before the CDR3 terminus, with the missing tail filled in from the germline J gene. Other nucleotide sequences in the sample specify the same CDR3. This chain links TRBV19 with TRBJ2-3, with D perhaps assigned TRBD1 or TRBD2 (6 bases each). This CDR3 contains 13 residues. The V gene's germline CDR1 is LNHDA and CDR2 SQIVND (reference sequence). The CDR3 bases that were read are TGTACCAGTAGTTTGCGGGACACGGATACG. Its translation is CTSSLRDTDT. The complete CDR3 protein is CTSSLRDTDTQYF.

This clone was detected ten times or more. The read terminates 3 residues before the CDR3 end, so the remaining end is supplied by the germline J gene. The chain couples TRBV19 to TRBJ2-3; TRBD2 is a possible D gene (6 bases). The V and J ends lost 5 bases and 2 bases respectively, with 14 bases between them. The CDR3 has 15 residues. Germline V gene lookup returns CDR1 LNHDA and CDR2 SQIVND (reference sequence). Partial CDR3 DNA: TGTGCCAGTAGTCGTCGGGACTGGTACACAGATACG. Amino acid sequence: CASSRRDWYTDT. The entire CDR3 sequence reads CASSRRDWYTDTQYF.

There are many counts of this clone. The read ends 3 residues before the CDR3 terminus; that terminus is restored from the germline J gene. V and J are TRBV18 and TRBJ1-5, with 8 positions matching TRBD1. J lost 7 bases, V lost 2 bases, and 4 bases had no gene match. Germline CDR1 KGHSH, CDR2 LQKENI. The CDR3 is 14 residues long. CDR3: CASSPGQGVQPQHF. Partial CDR3 DNA: TGTGCCAGCTCACCAGGACAGGGAGTACAGCCC.

This clone occurred many times. The part of the CDR3 DNA that was read is TGTGCCAGCAGCTTAATAGTCAGCACAGATACG. It yields the protein CASSLIVSTDT. The whole CDR3 is CASSLIVSTDTQYF. The chain couples TRBV11-3 to TRBJ2-3; D unresolved. With the read ending 3 residues before the CDR3 end, the germline J gene is used to fill in that end. V was cut by 2 bases and J by 0 bases, with 6 bases left in between. In germline, CDR1 is SGHNT, CDR2 YENEEA. CDR3 length: 14 amino acids.

On this clone itself: This CDR3 is also generated by other DNA sequences in the sample. CDR3 loop: CASSPAGTGSGLYEQYF. CDR3 DNA (partial): TGTGCCAGCTCCCCCGCCGGGACAGGGAGCGGCCTATACGAG. The chain has TRBV18 and TRBJ2-7; 9 positions match TRBD1. The read ends 3 residues before the CDR3 terminus; that terminus is restored from the germline J gene. The CDR3 runs 17 residues. Trimming removed 6 bases from V and 4 bases from J; junction bases left unmatched: 16. Germline V gene sequence: CDR1 KGHSH, CDR2 LQKENI.

This clone was counted ten times or more. The read halts 3 residues ahead of the CDR3 end, with the missing end drawn from the germline J gene. The chain carries TRBV5-1 and TRBJ1-1; D might be TRBD1 (6 bases). Germline CDR1 is SGHRS and CDR2 is YFSETQ. This CDR3 region has 14 residues. The covered CDR3 bases are TGCGCCAGCAGCCGGGCCAGGGGAGATACCGAA. Translation gives CASSRARGDTE. Given in full, the CDR3 is CASSRARGDTEAFF.

This clone was picked up many times. Partial CDR3 DNA: TGCAGTGCTCCCATGAACACTGAA. The encoded protein is CSAPMNTE. The full-length CDR3 reads as CSAPMNTEAFF. The chain has TRBV20-1 and TRBJ1-1; D is unresolved. The read halts 3 residues ahead of the CDR3 end, with the missing end drawn from the germline J gene. Trimming took 5 bases from V and 0 from J, leaving 4 bases between them. Germline values: CDR1 DFQATT, CDR2 SNEGSKA (reference sequence). The CDR3 sequence is 11 residues long.

At least ten counts were recorded for this clone. The read terminates 3 residues before the CDR3 end, so the remaining end is supplied by the germline J gene. The chain is built from TRBV9 and TRBJ1-5, with D tentatively TRBD1 (6 bases). CDR1 and CDR2 from the germline V gene are SGDLS and YYNGEE. The CDR3 consists of 14 residues. Trimming took off 3 bases at V and 6 bases at J, with 13 bases between the two ends. The CDR3 DNA, read in part, is TGTGCCAGCAGCGCTGGACAGTACGGTCAGCCC. It translates to CASSAGQYGQP. The entire CDR3 sequence reads CASSAGQYGQPQHF.

This clone was observed at least ten times. The junction departs from the called germline gene at one end, perhaps through a read error. Partial CDR3 DNA: TGCGCCAGCAGCCAAGATCAGGCAGGGTCGGACGAG. It translates to CASSQDQAGSDE. The full CDR3 is CASSQDQAGSDEQYF. V is TRBV4-2 and J is TRBJ2-7, with D maybe TRBD1 (5 bases). The read ends 3 residues early relative to the CDR3; the germline J gene fills the gap. The CDR3 length is 15 residues. Germline CDR1 is LGHNA and CDR2 is YNFKEQ.

The sample holds many counts of this clone. The observed sequence ends 3 residues before the CDR3 terminus, with the missing tail filled in from the germline J gene. This chain links TRBV19 with TRBJ2-3; 9 bases map to TRBD1. This CDR3 has 16 amino acids. J gave up 0 bases and V 5 bases, and 6 bases lay outside the gene matches. CDR1 is LNHDA and CDR2 is SQIVND in the germline V gene (reference sequence). Incomplete CDR3 DNA: TGTGCCAGTAGTTATGGGACAGGGATTAGCACAGATACG. Encoded protein: CASSYGTGISTDT. The full-length CDR3 reads as CASSYGTGISTDTQYF.

This clone has at least ten counts. The DNA ends 3 residues before the CDR3 does, and the rest of the CDR3 is filled in from the germline J gene. The J gene is TRBJ1-2, the V gene TRBV7-6; 7 bases fit TRBD1. This CDR3 comprises 15 residues. CDR1 SGHVS and CDR2 FNYEAQ come from the germline V gene. Trimming took 1 base from V and 7 from J; bases not matched to a gene: 9. The DNA read from the CDR3 is TGTGCCAGCAGCTTAGAGGGCAGGGGGGTTGGTGGC. The encoded protein is CASSLEGRGVGG. The entire CDR3 reads CASSLEGRGVGGYTF.

About this clone itself: With the read ending 3 residues before the CDR3 end, the germline J gene is used to fill in that end. This chain links TRBV5-1 with TRBJ1-1; D call uncertain. The CDR3 totals 14 residues. The germline V gene encodes CDR1 SGHRS and CDR2 YFSETQ. Trimming pared 0 bases from V and 1 base from J, leaving 7 bases between. CDR3 bases read: TGCGCCAGCAGCTTGGTCCAGGCGAACACTGAA. This gives the protein CASSLVQANTE. The full CDR3 sequence reads CASSLVQANTEAFF.

Comment on this clone: The read stops 3 residues short of the end of the CDR3; the missing end is completed from the germline J gene. The chain links TRBV19 to TRBJ1-2; 7 bases line up with TRBD1. Germline V gene lookup returns CDR1 LNHDA and CDR2 SQIVND (reference sequence). The CDR3 has 13 amino acids. CDR3 DNA (partial): TGTGCCAGTAGAAGCACAGGGGATGAGGAG. Residues: CASRSTGDEE. The CDR3 in its entirety is CASRSTGDEEYTF.

This clone was counted many times. The CDR3 spells CASSSERGSTDTQYF. The sequenced part of the CDR3 DNA is TGTGCCAGCAGCTCCGAGCGGGGGAGCACAGATACG. The chain combines TRBV7-3 with TRBJ2-3, with 8 positions matching TRBD2. The read ends 3 residues before the CDR3 terminus; that terminus is restored from the germline J gene. Germline V CDR1 and CDR2: SGHTA, FQGTGA. V lost 4 bases to trimming and J lost 0 bases; unmatched junction nucleotides: 3. The CDR3 has 15 residues.

This clone was counted at least ten times. The read ends 3 residues shy of where the CDR3 ends; the end is completed using the germline J gene. J is TRBJ1-2 and V is TRBV5-1, with 10 nucleotides matching TRBD1. The junction had 15 bases not matched to a gene; V was cut back by 0 bases and J by 4 bases. The CDR3 extends over 19 amino acids. The germline CDR1 and CDR2 sequences are SGHRS and YFSETQ. Partial CDR3 DNA: TGCGCCAGCAGCTTGGACCCGGGACAGGGGATGAGGAGGGGCTATGGC. Protein product: CASSLDPGQGMRRGYG. Given in full, the CDR3 is CASSLDPGQGMRRGYGYTF.

This clone was counted ten times or more. The observed sequence ends 3 residues before the CDR3 terminus, with the missing tail filled in from the germline J gene. V usage is TRBV29-1 and J usage is TRBJ2-1, with 9 bases aligning to TRBD1. The CDR3 runs to 13 residues. Germline lookup yields CDR1 SQVTM and CDR2 ANQGSEA. The J segment lost 4 bases and the V segment lost 7 bases, leaving 5 bases of the junction unmatched. CDR3 protein: CSARQGGYNEQFF. CDR3 DNA (partial): TGCAGCGCAAGACAGGGGGGGTACAATGAG.

This clone was detected many times. CDR3 bases read: TGCGCCAGCGGGGGGGAGAACAGGAACCGCCAAGAGAATGAAAAA. Its protein product is CASGGENRNRQENEK. The full-length CDR3 reads as CASGGENRNRQENEKLFF. The V and J genes are TRBV10-1 and TRBJ1-4; a possible D gene is TRBD1 (5 bases). The read halts 3 residues ahead of the CDR3 end, with the missing end drawn from the germline J gene. The CDR3 runs 18 residues. Deletions cut 8 bases from V and 5 bases from J, with 27 bases between. Germline V lookup: CDR1 WNHNN, CDR2 SYGVQD (reference sequence).